The clone carrying this T cell receptor (beta chain) was detected a few times. For the second PCR, which ran for roughly 6 to 12 cycles, a sample-barcoded 5' primer and a J-beta primer mix were used. From the 5' RACE reads, TCRdb called clonotypes with MiXCR, one entry per CDR3 protein. Found here are hundreds of thousands of distinct CDR3 sequences, 20% to 30% of them singletons; the top ten hold 3%. The sample comes from a study of blood T cells in healthy people across ages. The sample, approximately 10 milliliters of peripheral blood, was drawn from each donor. The V end lost 0 bases, the J end lost 5 bases, and 9 bases lay between the germline ends. In germline, CDR1 is SGHRS, CDR2 YFSETQ. CDR3 length: 14 residues. These sequences were also reported in another study, on T cells of mothers and their children. That paper adds: An overlap that was slightly higher, though non-significant, was seen in related mother-child pairs versus unrelated pairs.

The chain employs TRBV5-1 and TRBJ2-1; possibly TRBD2 for D (5 bases). The sequence came from a boy younger than 18 in good health. Material for sequencing was blood. The CDR3 spells CASSLALVDNEQFF. DNA for the CDR3: TGCGCCAGCAGCTTGGCACTAGTCGACAATGAGCAGTTCTTC.